This is a list of T cell receptor beta chains from one sample in a study of CD8+ T cells in alopecia areata. Clones were sequenced by immunoSEQ multiplex PCR, and TCRdb holds only the in-frame ones, with some missing. This sample yields some 160,000 clones, of which 62% are seen a single time; 36% belongs to the top ten. Material for sequencing was CD8+ T cells sorted from blood. The receptors originated from a human donor in good health. Both conserved end residues are part of each CDR3. Each record gives: V gene, J gene, clone size, CDR3 protein. The size of a clone is reported for some rows only, either as once, few or many, or as a class for expanded clones.

>TRBV6-5|TRBJ2-1|NA
CASTHPAGHEQFF
>TRBV18|TRBJ2-7|once
CASSPLKVPTYEQYF
>TRBV7-6|TRBJ1-1|few
CASSFGPLVAEAFF
>TRBV15|TRBJ2-3|NA
CATSREQDLYTQYF
>TRBV12-5|TRBJ2-1|NA
CASGSTPDGDNEQFF
>TRBV27|TRBJ2-3|NA
CASSYLARPTDTQYF
>TRBV9|TRBJ1-2|few
CASSVGGGYGYTF
>TRBV29-1|TRBJ2-7|few
CSVATGVEQYF
>TRBV29-1|TRBJ1-1|few
CSVVGAGPEAFF
>TRBV2|TRBJ2-5|NA
CASVGVLAQYF
>TRBV2|TRBJ2-2|NA
CASRVSPGELFF
>TRBV5-1|TRBJ2-1|few
CASSLNAKNNEQFF
>TRBV27|TRBJ1-1|NA
CASSSTGILTYTEAFF
>TRBV29-1|TRBJ2-1|NA
CSVEDLGLAGVGQFF
>TRBV6-5|TRBJ2-7|once
CASSYSRDNYEQYF
>TRBV6-6|TRBJ2-5|NA
CASRPMTGVETQYF
>TRBV6-1|TRBJ1-2|many
CASTVQEGYTF
>TRBV29-1|TRBJ2-7|NA
CSVVGTAAYEQYF
>TRBV7-9|TRBJ2-7|few
CASSSGLVPTYEQYF
>TRBV5-6|TRBJ2-3|NA
CASSLDQGRTDTQYF
>TRBV13|TRBJ2-7|NA
CASGHHEQYF
>TRBV5-1|TRBJ2-3|once
CASSLVYGRSTDTQYF
>TRBV29-1|TRBJ2-7|NA
CSVDGGGDRYEQYF
>TRBV7-2|TRBJ2-5|few
CASSLEAGWQETQYF
>TRBV13|TRBJ2-3|NA
CASSRGLAGTDTQYF
>TRBV7-9|TRBJ2-5|NA
CASSPELASQETQYF
>TRBV5-1|TRBJ2-7|NA
CASSFRTSGRSYEQYF
>TRBV25-1|TRBJ2-2|NA
CASSGLNTGELFF
>TRBV11-1|TRBJ2-2|NA
CASSFWEQGGTGELFF
>TRBV30|TRBJ2-7|NA
CAWSPGFYEQYF
>TRBV27|TRBJ2-7|NA
CASSKLAGIDHEQYF
>TRBV4-1|TRBJ2-7|NA
CASSRAAKWEQYF
>TRBV18|TRBJ2-1|NA
CASSPGQGNEQFF
>TRBV27|TRBJ1-5|NA
CASSSMWDINQPQHF
>TRBV7-9|TRBJ2-2|NA
CASSPSGANTGELFF
>TRBV7-9|TRBJ1-2|NA
CASSSGQGHGYTF
>TRBV5-4|TRBJ2-1|NA
CASSRERYNEQFF
>TRBV6-5|TRBJ2-1|NA
CASSYSKSYNEQFF
>TRBV27|TRBJ2-2|NA
CASGTVNTGELFF
>TRBV30|TRBJ1-2|NA
CAWSPAIGWDGYTF
>TRBV7-9|TRBJ2-6|NA
CASRPVGDLNSGANVLTF
>TRBV11-2|TRBJ2-5|NA
CASSYPEGAEETQYF
>TRBV29-1|TRBJ2-1|NA
CSVPSGYNEQFF
>TRBV6-5|TRBJ1-5|once
CASSYGSGNQPQHF
>TRBV29-1|TRBJ2-2|NA
CSALTDFTGELFF
>TRBV29-1|TRBJ1-2|NA
CSVGEGGGYTF
>TRBV9|TRBJ1-5|NA
CASSVAGFINQPQHF
>TRBV27|TRBJ1-4|NA
CASKVAGQSNEKLFF
>TRBV2|TRBJ2-1|NA
CASSEPGWDEQFF
>TRBV5-6|TRBJ2-1|NA
CASSLGWGNEQFF
>TRBV2|TRBJ1-1|few
CASSDTEAFF
>TRBV29-1|TRBJ2-5|few
CSLNGIEGETQYF
>TRBV9|TRBJ2-7|NA
CASSVGTGGFYEQYF
>TRBV29-1|TRBJ1-2|NA
CSVDRPGRDYGYTF
>TRBV28|TRBJ2-1|NA
CASSSYLGLPSSYNEQFF